The rows below give T cell receptor beta chains drawn from one sample of a study of regulatory T cells in long-lasting Graves disease. Using its own MiXCR run on the multiplex PCR reads, TCRdb lists one record per CDR3 protein. This sample has about 440,000 distinct CDR3 sequences, with around 15% found just once. Separately, the same data were catalogued under a study of T cells in Graves' hyperthyroidism and ophthalmopathy.

This specimen consisted of peripheral blood mononuclear cells (PBMCs), obtained at new diagnosis, from a patient treated with antithyroid drugs. These receptors were collected from a woman aged 30 to 39 with Graves disease. The CDR3 runs from the conserved cysteine through the conserved F or W. The D gene is left open where the match is weak. Clone sizes are given selectively: once, few, many, or a class where the clone is expanded.

TRBJ2-5	15	TRBD2	TRBV20-1	many	CSARDLAGDSETQYF	TGCAGTGCTAGAGACCTAGCGGGAGATTCCGAGACCCAGTACTTC
TRBJ1-1	15	NA	TRBV13	many	CASSLVLGLNTEAFF	TGTGCCAGCAGCTTAGTTCTGGGGTTGAACACTGAAGCTTTCTTT
TRBJ2-1	16	TRBD2	TRBV7-2	many	CASSLDLAGVYNEQFF	TGTGCCAGCAGCTTAGACTTAGCGGGGGTCTACAATGAGCAGTTCTTC
TRBJ2-7	13	NA	TRBV6-5	many	CASSYDRSYEQYF	TGTGCCAGCAGTTACGACAGATCCTACGAGCAGTACTTC
TRBJ2-2	15	NA	TRBV28	many	CASSLSGAGTGELFF	TGTGCCAGCAGTTTGTCAGGGGCGGGTACCGGGGAGCTGTTTTTT
TRBJ2-7	12	NA	TRBV27	many	CASSSSQYEQYF	TGTGCCAGCAGTTCTTCCCAATACGAGCAGTACTTC
TRBJ2-1	14	NA	TRBV5-1	many	CASSLASDYNEQFF	TGCGCCAGCAGCTTGGCTAGCGACTACAATGAGCAGTTCTTC
TRBJ2-7	15	TRBD1	TRBV19	many	CASSRQGNRAYEQYF	TGTGCCAGTAGTAGACAGGGCAATCGTGCCTACGAGCAGTACTTC
TRBJ1-1	16	TRBD1	TRBV3-1	many	CASSQVIGGRSAGAFF	TGTGCCAGCAGCCAAGTAATAGGGGGCCGCTCCGCTGGAGCTTTCTTT
TRBJ2-1	16	TRBD2	TRBV4-2	NA	CASSQSLAGEYNEQFF	TGTGCCAGCAGCCAATCCCTAGCGGGAGAGTACAATGAGCAGTTCTTC